A single sample gave rise to the 32 T cell receptor beta chains below, sequenced in a study of blood T cell repertoires in COVID-19. Sequencing used immunoSEQ multiplex PCR; TCRdb keeps in-frame clones, though not all of them. The table includes about 360,000 clones, 86% detected once. Source material: peripheral blood. The receptors were sampled from a woman in her sixties or seventies with COVID-19, enrolled during active disease.

This clone was picked up many times. The gene calls are TRBV3-1 (or the pseudogene TRBV3-2) and TRBJ2-2; D remains unclear. Looked up from germline, CDR1 is LGHDT and CDR2 is YNNKEL (reference sequence). Trimming pared 2 bases from V and 7 bases from J, leaving 8 bases between. The CDR3 is 13 amino acids. The CDR3 is CASSQSRGGELFF. In nucleotides, the CDR3 is TGTGCCAGCAGCCAATCGCGTGGCGGGGAGCTGTTTTTT.

The genes are TRBV18 and TRBJ1-6; 10 bases fit TRBD1. Looked up from germline, CDR1 is KGHSH and CDR2 is LQKENI. The CDR3 runs 15 residues. V shed 8 bases and J 9 bases; nucleotides not matched to a gene: 10. CDR3: CASRSPGQGTSPLHF. In DNA, the CDR3 is TGTGCCAGCCGCAGTCCGGGACAGGGGACTTCACCCCTCCACTTT. Together with reference TRBV18 and TRBJ1-6, the CDR3 gives the full variable domain: NAGVMQNPRHLVRRRGQEARLRCSPMKGHSHVYWYRQLPEEGLKFMVYLQKENIIDESGMPKERFSAEFPKEGPSILRIQQVVRGDSAAYFCASRSPGQGTSPLHFGNGTRLTVT.

J is TRBJ2-2 and V is TRBV7-8, with a weak D call TRBD1 (6 bases). The ends were cut back, 1 base at V and 6 bases at J, with 15 bases in the middle. From germline, CDR1 is SGHVS and CDR2 FQNEAQ. This CDR3 spans 16 amino acids. The DNA for the CDR3 is TGTGCCAGCAGCTTAGTAGCCAGGGGTGGCTCCGGGGAGCTGTTTTTT. It codes for CASSLVARGGSGELFF.

The sample holds one count of this clone. V usage is TRBV6-5 and J usage is TRBJ2-7; D is ambiguous. This CDR3 spans 14 amino acids. Trimming took off 2 bases at V and 2 bases at J, with 10 bases between the two ends. CDR1 and CDR2 (germline): MNHEY, SVGAGI. CDR3 protein: CASSYSSITYEQYF. For the CDR3, the DNA is TGTGCCAGCAGTTACAGTAGCATCACCTACGAGCAGTACTTC.

The V gene is TRBV9, the J gene TRBJ2-2, with D possibly TRBD2 on 7 matching bases. Trimming left V 4 bases short and J 3 bases short, with 19 bases between. The CDR3 contains 17 residues. Germline CDR1 and CDR2: SGDLS and YYNGEE. The chain's CDR3 is CASSHSLSGGHTGELFF. CDR3 nucleotides: TGTGCCAGCAGCCACTCCCTTTCGGGGGGCCACACCGGGGAGCTGTTTTTT.

This chain joins TRBV7-9 and TRBJ2-7; perhaps TRBD2 as D (6 bases). The germline V gene has CDR1 SEHNR and CDR2 FQNEAQ (reference sequence). V was pared by 1 base and J by 0 bases, with 16 bases between. CDR3 length: 17 amino acids. The CDR3 here is CASSLVGGTRPSYEQYF. DNA for the CDR3: TGTGCCAGCAGCTTAGTCGGCGGGACGAGGCCCTCCTACGAGCAGTACTTC.

J is TRBJ2-5 and V is TRBV11-3; perhaps TRBD2 as D (7 bases). This CDR3 contains 13 residues. Germline V lookup: CDR1 SGHNT, CDR2 YENEEA. The V end was cut by 2 bases, the J end by 12 bases, with 16 bases between. The CDR3 region has the DNA TGTGCCAGCAGCTTATATCAGGGAGGGGGGGAGTACTTC. This codes for CASSLYQGGGEYF. The full variable domain, completed using reference TRBV11-3 and TRBJ2-5, is EAGVVQSPRYKIIEKKQPVAFWCNPISGHNTLYWYLQNLGQGPELLIRYENEEAVDDSQLPKDRFSAERLKGVDSTLKIQPAELGDSAVYLCASSLYQGGGEYFGPGTRLLVL.

V usage is TRBV10-3 and J usage is TRBJ1-1, with D unresolved. V lost 2 bases and J lost 3, with 10 bases in between. CDR1 is ENHRY, CDR2 SYGVKD, per germline. The CDR3 contains 14 residues. CDR3 residues: CAISERGKDTEAFF. The DNA of the CDR3 is TGTGCCATCAGTGAGAGAGGGAAGGACACTGAAGCTTTCTTT.

The V call is TRBV9, the J call TRBJ2-7; D is uncertain. The CDR3 covers 13 residues. V was cut by 0 bases and J by 5 bases, with 9 bases left in between. Per the germline V gene, CDR1 is SGDLS and CDR2 is YYNGEE. In DNA, the CDR3 is TGTGCCAGCAGCGTAGGAGTCGCTAACGAGCAGTACTTC. Its translation: CASSVGVANEQYF.

This chain uses TRBV27 with TRBJ2-1, with TRBD2 matching 8 bases. The V segment lost 6 bases and the J segment 8 bases; nucleotides outside the gene matches: 9. The CDR3 length is 14 residues. CDR1 is MNHEY and CDR2 is SMNVEV in the germline V gene (reference sequence). The CDR3 region has the DNA TGTGCCAGCAGGAACGGGGGGGCCCGGGATGAGCAGTTCTTC. It yields the protein CASRNGGARDEQFF.

This chain joins TRBV24-1 and TRBJ2-3, with a tentative D call TRBD2 (6 bases). The CDR3 runs to 15 residues. Germline V lookup: CDR1 KGHDR, CDR2 SFDVKD. The V gene lost 3 bases and the J gene lost 2 bases, with 11 bases spanning the gap. This CDR3 reads CATSDRGSATDTQYF. CDR3 bases: TGTGCCACCAGTGATCGGGGGTCGGCCACAGATACGCAGTATTTT.

The chain couples TRBV28 to TRBJ2-4, with D uncertain. Between the trimmed V and J ends, which lost 8 bases and 0 bases, there was a span of 11 bases. Per germline, CDR1 MDHEN and CDR2 SYDVKM. There are 14 residues in the CDR3. The CDR3 DNA reads as TGTGCCAGCGCGCCTCAGGTAGCCAAAAACATTCAGTACTTC. Translation: CASAPQVAKNIQYF. Full variable domain (missing parts from reference TRBV28 and TRBJ2-4): DVKVTQSSRYLVKRTGEKVFLECVQDMDHENMFWYRQDPGLGLRLIYFSYDVKMKEKGDIPEGYSVSREKKERFSLILESASTNQTSMYLCASAPQVAKNIQYFGAGTRLSVL.

In this sample, this clone turned up once. V usage is TRBV30 and J usage is TRBJ1-5; TRBD1 might be the D (6 bases). Deletions cut 0 bases from V and 5 bases from J, with 11 bases between. This CDR3 contains 14 residues. In germline, CDR1 is GTSNPN, CDR2 SVGIG (reference sequence). Here the CDR3 reads CAWSVSPGDQPQHF. The CDR3, as DNA: TGTGCCTGGAGTGTCTCCCCAGGGGATCAGCCCCAGCATTTT.

V gene TRBV3-1 (or the pseudogene TRBV3-2) combines with J gene TRBJ2-3; no definite D call. This CDR3 comprises 15 residues. The V gene lost 4 bases and the J gene lost 2 bases, with 13 bases spanning the gap. The V gene's germline CDR1 is LGHDT and CDR2 YNNKEL (reference sequence). The DNA for the CDR3 is TGTGCCAGCAGCCCCCTCGTAATAGCCACAGATACGCAGTATTTT. Translation: CASSPLVIATDTQYF.

This chain joins TRBV7-2 and TRBJ1-2; D uncertain. Trimming took 5 bases from V and 5 from J, leaving 15 bases between them. CDR1 is SGHTA and CDR2 is FQGNSA in the germline V gene. There are 14 residues in the CDR3. The DNA for the CDR3 is TGTGCCAGCAGCGAAGGAGGGATTGTATATGGCTACACCTTC. Its protein is CASSEGGIVYGYTF.

The chain is built from TRBV4-3 and TRBJ1-3; tentatively, D is TRBD1 (5 bases). The germline CDR1 and CDR2 sequences are LGHNA and YSLEER. There are 15 residues in the CDR3. Between the trimmed V and J ends, which lost 1 base and 4 bases, there was a span of 11 bases. This chain's CDR3 is CASSQASGSGNTIYF. The CDR3 DNA reads as TGCGCCAGCAGCCAAGCTTCAGGGTCGGGAAACACCATATATTTT.

In its sample, this clone was seen once. The chain has TRBV7-3 and TRBJ2-1, with TRBD2 as a possible D gene (6 bases). This CDR3 contains 15 residues. From germline, CDR1 is SGHTA and CDR2 FQGTGA. V was cut by 2 bases and J by 3 bases, with 11 bases left in between. In DNA form, the CDR3 reads TGTGCCAGCAGCTTATCCCCGGAGGGCTACAATGAGCAGTTCTTC. Protein: CASSLSPEGYNEQFF.

The chain joins TRBV11-3 to TRBJ2-1; 10 bases line up with TRBD1. V dropped 5 bases and J dropped 7; count of bases not matched to a gene: 11. The CDR3 is made up of 16 amino acids. The germline gives CDR1 SGHNT, CDR2 YENEEA. CDR3 in DNA: TGTGCCAGCAGCCCCCCGGGACAGGGGAAAAGGAATGAGCAGTTCTTC. Amino acids: CASSPPGQGKRNEQFF.

Only one count was recorded for this clone. The chain uses TRBV19 and TRBJ1-2; 8 nucleotides line up with TRBD1. V trimming: 0 bases; J trimming: 7 bases; junction bases outside the gene matches: 7. The CDR3 is 15 residues long. Germline-derived CDR1 and CDR2 are LNHDA and SQIVND (reference sequence). This chain's CDR3 is CASSIDPGRGPGYTF. CDR3 DNA sequence: TGTGCCAGTAGTATAGATCCGGGCAGGGGGCCTGGCTACACCTTC. Full variable domain (outside the CDR3, taken from reference TRBV19 and TRBJ1-2): DGGITQSPKYLFRKEGQNVTLSCEQNLNHDAMYWYRQDPGQGLRLIYYSQIVNDFQKGDIAEGYSVSREKKESFPLTVTSAQKNPTAFYLCASSIDPGRGPGYTFGSGTRLTVV.

The chain is built from TRBV24-1 and TRBJ2-1, with TRBD2 matching over 16 bases. The V and J ends lost 4 bases and 9 bases, in that order; junction bases with no gene match: 8. The CDR3 contains 17 residues. Looked up from germline, CDR1 is KGHDR and CDR2 is SFDVKD. CDR3 nucleotides: TGTGCCACCAGTGACCCTACAGGGACTAGCGGGGGGGGTGAGCAGTTCTTC. Amino acid sequence: CATSDPTGTSGGGEQFF.

This rearrangement joins TRBV28 to TRBJ1-1, with TRBD1 as a possible D gene (6 bases). Between the trimmed V and J ends, which lost 6 bases and 4 bases, there was a span of 21 bases. Germline V lookup: CDR1 MDHEN, CDR2 SYDVKM. CDR3 length: 16 residues. The CDR3 region has the DNA TGTGCCAGCAGCCTCCACTCAGGGGCCAGGGGCACTGAAGCTTTCTTT. This sequence encodes CASSLHSGARGTEAFF.

This sequence joins TRBV9 and TRBJ2-1; TRBD1 matches 7 bases. Trimming cost V 3 bases and J 1 base; bases outside gene matches: 4. This CDR3 spans 15 amino acids. Germline V gene sequence: CDR1 SGDLS, CDR2 YYNGEE. The chain's CDR3 is CASSAVQGSYNEQFF. DNA of the CDR3: TGTGCCAGCAGCGCGGTACAGGGGTCCTACAATGAGCAGTTCTTC.

The J gene is TRBJ1-5, the V gene TRBV29-1, with TRBD1 identical over 8 bases. Trimming took 6 bases from V and 6 from J; bases not matched to a gene: 4. This CDR3 comprises 12 residues. Per the germline V gene, CDR1 is SQVTM and CDR2 is ANQGSEA. This chain's CDR3 is CSVGTGGQPQHF. The CDR3 DNA follows: TGCAGCGTGGGAACAGGGGGTCAGCCCCAGCATTTT.

V is TRBV5-4 and J is TRBJ2-3; 13 bases are shared with TRBD2. This CDR3 has 16 amino acids. Germline V gives CDR1 SGHNT, CDR2 YYREEE (reference sequence). V shed 3 bases and J 1 base; nucleotides not matched to a gene: 2. CDR3 residues: CASSWTSGGRTDTQYF. CDR3 coding DNA: TGTGCCAGCAGCTGGACTAGCGGGGGCCGCACAGATACGCAGTATTTT.

This clone was observed a handful of times. This rearrangement joins TRBV2 to TRBJ1-5; 8 nucleotides agree with TRBD1. V shed 6 bases and J 1 base; nucleotides not matched to a gene: 11. The V gene's germline CDR1 is SNHLY and CDR2 FYNNEI. The CDR3 contains 17 residues. In DNA form, the CDR3 reads TGTGCCAGCAGGGCCGACAGGGGCTTATTCAGCAATCAGCCCCAGCATTTT. Encoded protein: CASRADRGLFSNQPQHF.

V and J are TRBV27 and TRBJ1-2; 9 bases match TRBD1. V lost 6 bases and J lost 7; bases outside the gene matches: 6. Germline V gives CDR1 MNHEY, CDR2 SMNVEV (reference sequence). The CDR3 has 13 amino acids. The CDR3 sequence: CASRLQGAGGYTF. CDR3 nucleotide sequence: TGTGCCAGCAGGCTACAGGGGGCCGGTGGCTACACCTTC.

A single count supports this clone. V and J are TRBV13 and TRBJ2-2, with 8 positions matching TRBD2. Germline trimming cut 7 bases from V and 6 bases from J; bases unmatched to any gene: 7. The CDR3 is made up of 14 amino acids. Looked up from germline, CDR1 is PRHDT and CDR2 is FYEKMQ (reference sequence). CDR3 in amino acids: CASNPSGGAGELFF. DNA of the CDR3: TGTGCCAGCAACCCCTCCGGGGGGGCCGGGGAGCTGTTTTTT.

The CDR3 loop reads CASSSSGGSYEQYF. DNA of the CDR3: TGTGCCAGCAGCTCTAGCGGGGGATCTTACGAGCAGTACTTC. The chain links TRBV9 to TRBJ2-7, with 10 bases fitting TRBD2. V lost 4 bases, J lost 4 bases, and 5 bases stayed unmatched. CDR3 length: 14 amino acids. The germline gives CDR1 SGDLS, CDR2 YYNGEE.

The chain recombines TRBV9 with TRBJ2-7, with 10 bases lining up with TRBD2. Germline loops: CDR1 SGDLS, CDR2 YYNGEE. CDR3 length: 16 residues. The V gene end was trimmed by 0 bases and the J gene end by 5 bases; junction bases not matched to a gene: 8. The CDR3 here is CASSVAPSGGGDEQYF. The DNA of the CDR3 is TGTGCCAGCAGCGTAGCTCCGAGCGGGGGGGGAGACGAGCAGTACTTC. Looking up the rest from reference TRBV9 and TRBJ2-7 gives the full variable domain: DSGVTQTPKHLITATGQRVTLRCSPRSGDLSVYWYQQSLDQGLQFLIQYYNGEERAKGNILERFSAQQFPDLHSELNLSSLELGDSALYFCASSVAPSGGGDEQYFGPGTRLTVT.

The J gene is TRBJ2-7, the V gene TRBV19, with a tentative D call TRBD1 (5 bases). The V end lost 4 bases, the J end lost 4 bases, and 14 bases lay between the germline ends. Germline CDR1 reads LNHDA; CDR2 reads SQIVND (reference sequence). The CDR3 spans 14 residues. The CDR3 sequence: CASSTTGVPYEQYF. Here the CDR3 DNA reads TGTGCCAGTAGTACCACAGGTGTCCCATACGAGCAGTACTTC.

V and J are TRBV5-5 and TRBJ2-2; maybe TRBD1 (6 bases). Germline values: CDR1 SGHKS, CDR2 YYEKEE (reference sequence). The V and J ends lost 4 bases and 4 bases respectively, with 14 bases between them. The CDR3 length is 15 residues. The CDR3 reads CASSGRDTITGELFF. As DNA, the CDR3 is TGTGCCAGCAGCGGCCGGGACACGATCACCGGGGAGCTGTTTTTT.

The chain links TRBV7-2 to TRBJ1-1; the D gene is possibly TRBD1 (6 bases). CDR3 length: 15 amino acids. Trimming removed 5 bases from V and 0 bases from J, with 13 bases in between. Germline CDR1 and CDR2: SGHTA and FQGNSA. CDR3 DNA sequence: TGTGCCAGCAGCCTCAGACAGGCCCTGAACACTGAAGCTTTCTTT. The encoded protein is CASSLRQALNTEAFF.